One and the same sample provided the 29 T cell receptor beta chains below, sequenced in a study of blood T cell repertoires in COVID-19 (dated by TCRdb to the early 2020s). Library generation was performed with the immunoSEQ multiplex PCR assay. The table comes from immuneACCESS by way of TCRdb, which keeps in-frame sequences with V and J called. Part of the clones is missing from these tables; in studies checked, under half for an unresolved V gene and the rest for unknown reasons. In this sample the table shows about 300,000 clones, over 75% of which occur a single time. Approximately 1.2% of the sample is taken by the ten largest. Material: PBMCs or T cells enriched from blood (not recorded which). The origin of the receptors is a woman in her 30s who had recovered from COVID-19.

The V and J genes are TRBV20-1 and TRBJ2-1; D not resolved. The length of the CDR3 is 10 residues. The ends were cut back, 4 bases at V and 8 bases at J, with 6 bases in the middle. Germline CDR1 DFQATT, CDR2 SNEGSKA (reference sequence). The CDR3 coding sequence is TGCAGTGCTATTCGTTATGAGCAGTTCTTC. As protein: CSAIRYEQFF.

V usage is TRBV19 and J usage is TRBJ1-1, with a possible D match to TRBD1 (5 bases). This CDR3 spans 15 amino acids. Germline CDR1 LNHDA, CDR2 SQIVND (reference sequence). The germline V and J ends were trimmed by 6 bases and 4 bases, with 18 bases remaining between them. The chain's CDR3 is CASSNPPQGGTEAFF. The CDR3 nucleotides are TGTGCCAGTAGCAACCCCCCTCAGGGAGGCACTGAAGCTTTCTTT.

The chain employs TRBV28 and TRBJ2-2, with D tentatively TRBD2 (5 bases). Deletions cut 5 bases from V and 0 bases from J, with 7 bases between. From germline, CDR1 is MDHEN and CDR2 SYDVKM. The CDR3 length is 14 residues. CDR3 region: CASSARANTGELFF. The CDR3 region has the DNA TGTGCCAGCAGTGCGCGGGCGAACACCGGGGAGCTGTTTTTT.

The V call is TRBV30, the J call TRBJ1-2; 7 bases match TRBD1. CDR3 size: 13 residues. From germline, CDR1 is GTSNPN and CDR2 SVGIG (reference sequence). After removal of 3 bases from V and 0 bases from J, the junction contained 1 base not matched to a gene. CDR3 coding DNA: TGTGCCTGGAGGGACAGGCCTAACTATGGCTACACCTTC. Translation: CAWRDRPNYGYTF.

The chain carries TRBV27 and TRBJ2-7; 7 positions match TRBD1. Germline CDR1 reads MNHEY; CDR2 reads SMNVEV (reference sequence). The CDR3 is made up of 15 amino acids. After removal of 2 bases from V and 2 bases from J, the junction contained 6 bases not matched to a gene. CDR3 region: CASSLKRGLAYEQYF. CDR3 in DNA: TGTGCCAGCAGTTTAAAAAGGGGGCTTGCCTACGAGCAGTACTTC.

In its sample, this clone was seen a few times. Written as DNA, the CDR3 is TGTGCCGCCCTCGACCGGGACAGGGGGTCAGATACGCAGTATTTT. Its translation: CAALDRDRGSDTQYF. This sequence joins TRBV13 and TRBJ2-3, with 11 bases fitting TRBD1. Trimming cost V 11 bases and J 4 bases; bases outside gene matches: 11. Germline values: CDR1 PRHDT, CDR2 FYEKMQ (reference sequence). CDR3 size: 15 residues.

The gene calls are TRBV13 and TRBJ2-3; tentative D call: TRBD1 (6 bases). The germline gives CDR1 PRHDT, CDR2 FYEKMQ (reference sequence). V gave up 4 bases and J gave up 2 bases, with 10 bases separating them. The CDR3 is made up of 14 amino acids. CDR3 DNA sequence: TGTGCCAGCAGCTCCCGGGACAACACAGATACGCAGTATTTT. It encodes CASSSRDNTDTQYF.

This chain joins TRBV9 and TRBJ1-3, with TRBD1 identical over 9 bases. The CDR3 has 19 residues. With V trimmed by 0 bases and J by 0 bases, 10 bases remained unmatched. CDR1 SGDLS and CDR2 YYNGEE come from the germline V gene. In DNA form, the CDR3 reads TGTGCCAGCAGCGTAGTTATCGGGGAGACAGGGGGCTCTGGAAACACCATATATTTT. This encodes CASSVVIGETGGSGNTIYF.

J is TRBJ2-5 and V is TRBV11-2; 10 bases map to TRBD1. The germline CDR1 and CDR2 sequences are SGHAT and FQNNGV. Unmatched junction bases numbered 12, after V lost 5 bases and J lost 3 bases. The CDR3 covers 17 residues. CDR3 sequence (DNA): TGTGCCAGCAGCACCGGCCTCGGGACAGGGGAAAAAGAGACCCAGTACTTC. Protein: CASSTGLGTGEKETQYF.

The rearrangement uses TRBV19 and TRBJ1-1, with D possibly matching TRBD1 (6 bases). Germline CDR1 reads LNHDA; CDR2 reads SQIVND (reference sequence). This CDR3 is 12 amino acids long. V lost 6 bases and J lost 4, with 9 bases in between. CDR3 nucleotides: TGTGCCAGTAGACAAGGGGGCACTGAAGCTTTCTTT. Protein: CASRQGGTEAFF.

The rearrangement links TRBV5-1 to TRBJ2-3; D possibly corresponds to TRBD1 (5 bases). CDR3 length: 17 residues. The V gene lost 4 bases and the J gene lost 2 bases, with 20 bases spanning the gap. Germline V gene sequence: CDR1 SGHRS, CDR2 YFSETQ. Here the CDR3 DNA reads TGCGCCAGCAGCCCCCTACCAAAGGGGCTAACCACAGATACGCAGTATTTT. Amino acid sequence: CASSPLPKGLTTDTQYF. The full variable domain, with the rest looked up from reference TRBV5-1 and TRBJ2-3, is KAGVTQTPRYLIKTRGQQVTLSCSPISGHRSVSWYQQTPGQGLQFLFEYFSETQRNKGNFPGRFSGRQFSNSRSEMNVSTLELGDSALYLCASSPLPKGLTTDTQYFGPGTRLTVL.

The chain links TRBV6-6 to TRBJ2-7; 8 nucleotides align to TRBD1. The germline V gene has CDR1 MNHNY and CDR2 SVGAGI (reference sequence). V lost 11 bases and J lost 0; bases outside the gene matches: 9. This CDR3 spans 14 amino acids. The CDR3 loop reads CAGSTGANSYEQYF. The DNA for the CDR3 is TGTGCCGGCTCGACAGGGGCGAACTCCTACGAGCAGTACTTC.

The CDR3 DNA reads as TGTGCCAGCAGCTTAGTCGGGGGTGGGCCGACTGAGCAGTTCTTC. Translated, it gives CASSLVGGGPTEQFF. The chain uses TRBV7-2 and TRBJ2-1; TRBD2 is a possible D gene (6 bases). Per the germline V gene, CDR1 is SGHTA and CDR2 is FQGNSA. CDR3 length equals 15 residues. Trimming left V 1 base short and J 9 bases short, with 16 bases between.

V is TRBV12-2 and J is TRBJ1-2; the DNA was not compared with TRBD1, the D call given in the table. TRBV12-2 is given as a pseudogene. The CDR3 spans 17 residues. For the CDR3, the DNA is TGTGCAAGTCGCTTAGGTAATGGGCCAGGGGGACTCTATGGCTACACCTTC. It specifies CASRLGNGPGGLYGYTF.

The J gene is TRBJ1-4, the V gene TRBV4-3, with D perhaps TRBD1 (5 bases). V was pared by 0 bases and J by 7 bases, with 15 bases between. This CDR3 is 16 amino acids long. Germline V gene data show CDR1 as LGHNA and CDR2 as YSLEER. CDR3 in amino acids: CASSQDLSQGTEKLFF. In DNA, the CDR3 is TGCGCCAGCAGCCAAGATCTTAGCCAGGGTACTGAAAAACTGTTTTTT.

The chain joins TRBV5-4 to TRBJ2-5; TRBD2 matches 7 bases. V gave up 0 bases and J gave up 4 bases; unmatched junction bases: 12. Germline CDR1 SGHNT, CDR2 YYREEE (reference sequence). The CDR3 is 17 amino acids. The CDR3, as DNA: TGTGCCAGCAGCTTGGAGGGTTGGGGGAGGGCCCTAGAGACCCAGTACTTC. Amino acids: CASSLEGWGRALETQYF.

This rearrangement joins TRBV7-3 to TRBJ1-3; weak D call: TRBD1 (5 bases). Trimming left V 3 bases short and J 4 bases short, with 10 bases between. CDR1 and CDR2 from the germline V gene are SGHTA and FQGTGA. The CDR3 has 14 residues. In nucleotides, the CDR3 is TGTGCCAGCAGCTTGGGGGGAGAAGGAAACACCATATATTTT. Amino acid sequence: CASSLGGEGNTIYF.

The rearrangement joins TRBV28 to TRBJ2-7; D is ambiguous. Deletions cut 5 bases from V and 1 base from J, with 12 bases between. The CDR3 is made up of 14 amino acids. Germline V CDR1 and CDR2: MDHEN, SYDVKM. The CDR3 loop is CASSPRVSSYEQYF. DNA of the CDR3: TGTGCCAGCAGTCCCCGGGTCAGTTCCTACGAGCAGTACTTC.

This chain uses TRBV28 with TRBJ1-1, with a tentative D call TRBD1 (5 bases). The germline V and J ends were trimmed by 3 bases and 0 bases, with 8 bases remaining between them. Germline loops: CDR1 MDHEN, CDR2 SYDVKM. The CDR3 loop spans 14 amino acids. Here the CDR3 reads CASSLPTVNTEAFF. The CDR3 nucleotides are TGTGCCAGCAGTTTGCCGACAGTGAACACTGAAGCTTTCTTT.

The V and J genes are TRBV24-1 and TRBJ2-7; 10 bases match TRBD1. The CDR3 is made up of 17 amino acids. Germline assignment: CDR1 KGHDR and CDR2 SFDVKD. The ends lost 3 bases at V and 2 bases at J; junction bases unmatched: 9. The CDR3 bases are TGTGCCACCAGTGATCCCAGGACAGGGGGGACGCCCTACGAGCAGTACTTC. This encodes CATSDPRTGGTPYEQYF.

The chain links TRBV7-2 to TRBJ2-2; tentative D call: TRBD1 (6 bases). There are 15 residues in the CDR3. The germline CDR1 and CDR2 sequences are SGHTA and FQGNSA. V was pared by 4 bases and J by 5 bases, with 14 bases between. Here the CDR3 reads CASSSQGLGTGELFF. The CDR3 bases are TGTGCCAGCAGCTCGCAGGGGCTGGGTACCGGGGAGCTGTTTTTT.

The J gene is TRBJ2-1, the V gene TRBV4-1; TRBD2 aligns across 11 bases. With V trimmed by 4 bases and J by 9 bases, 5 bases remained unmatched. CDR3 size: 14 residues. CDR1 and CDR2 from the germline V gene are MGHRA and YSYEKL. CDR3 bases: TGCGCCAGCAGCCGCTCACTAGCGGGAGTTGAGCAGTTCTTC. Its protein is CASSRSLAGVEQFF.

The chain couples TRBV6-1 to TRBJ1-5; possible D gene TRBD1, 6 bases. Germline V gene data show CDR1 as MNHNS and CDR2 as SASEGT. The V end was cut by 3 bases, the J end by 4 bases, with 10 bases between. The CDR3 has 14 amino acids. This CDR3 reads CASSDGTKNQPQHF. In DNA form, the CDR3 reads TGTGCCAGCAGTGACGGGACAAAGAATCAGCCCCAGCATTTT.

This clone was seen at least ten times. The chain combines TRBV15 with TRBJ1-4; TRBD1 matches at 9 bases. V was clipped by 0 bases and J by 7 bases; unmatched bases: 6. This CDR3 spans 16 amino acids. Germline V gives CDR1 LNHNV, CDR2 YYDKDF (reference sequence). This CDR3 is CATSRDPGQGSEKLFF. The CDR3 bases are TGTGCCACCAGCAGAGATCCCGGACAGGGGAGTGAAAAACTGTTTTTT.

This clone was picked up a small number of times. The V gene is TRBV28, the J gene TRBJ1-1; 8 bases map to TRBD1. With 7 bases clipped from V and 5 bases from J, the junction kept 9 bases outside the gene matches. This CDR3 is built from 14 residues. Germline CDR1 is MDHEN and CDR2 is SYDVKM. The CDR3: CASNRRGQGTEAFF. The CDR3 bases are TGTGCCAGCAATCGCAGGGGGCAAGGAACTGAAGCTTTCTTT.

J is TRBJ2-1 and V is TRBV7-9, with 9 positions matching TRBD2. The CDR3 is made up of 15 amino acids. V shed 5 bases, J shed 5 bases, and the junction held 7 bases outside the gene matches. Germline-derived CDR1 and CDR2 are SEHNR and FQNEAQ (reference sequence). CDR3 protein: CASSTPGTSHNEQFF. The CDR3 DNA reads as TGTGCCAGCAGCACTCCCGGGACTAGCCACAATGAGCAGTTCTTC.

The rearrangement links TRBV5-4 to TRBJ2-7, with a tentative D call TRBD1 (5 bases). CDR3 length equals 15 residues. Germline CDR1 reads SGHNT; CDR2 reads YYREEE (reference sequence). V was shortened by 2 bases and J by 3 bases, with 15 bases between the two germline ends. The CDR3 bases are TGTGCCAGCAGCTTCGGGCAGGGAAACTACTACGAGCAGTACTTC. Its protein is CASSFGQGNYYEQYF.

J is TRBJ2-3 and V is TRBV29-1; 10 bases align to TRBD2. The CDR3 has 15 residues. Germline trimming cut 3 bases from V and 3 bases from J; bases unmatched to any gene: 6. Per the germline V gene, CDR1 is SQVTM and CDR2 is ANQGSEA. For the CDR3, the DNA is TGCAGCGTTGATGGACTAGCGGTGGGAACAGATACGCAGTATTTT. Translating gives CSVDGLAVGTDTQYF.

The chain uses TRBV13 and TRBJ1-2; weak D call: TRBD1 (6 bases). From germline, CDR1 is PRHDT and CDR2 FYEKMQ (reference sequence). This CDR3 region has 13 residues. V was clipped by 3 bases and J by 4 bases, with 9 bases between them. As DNA, the CDR3 is TGTGCCAGCAGCTTGGTGGGGGCCTATGGCTACACCTTC. Translated, it gives CASSLVGAYGYTF. The full variable domain, its missing parts supplied by reference TRBV13 and TRBJ1-2, is AAGVIQSPRHLIKEKRETATLKCYPIPRHDTVYWYQQGPGQDPQFLISFYEKMQSDKGSIPDRFSAQQFSDYHSELNMSSLELGDSALYFCASSLVGAYGYTFGSGTRLTVV.